A selection of T cell receptor beta chains follows, all from one sample in a study of blood T cell repertoires in COVID-19. Measured with immunoSEQ multiplex PCR; TCRdb has only the in-frame clones, and not every one. Of about 150,000 clones in the sample, roughly four fifths were seen once. Sequenced: peripheral blood. These receptors all come from a man between 70 and 80 years old with active or convalescent COVID-19. CDR3s include the opening cysteine and the closing phenylalanine or tryptophan. The order of the fields is J gene, V gene, clone size, D gene, CDR3 protein, CDR3 DNA. D genes are given only for firm matches. Where a row states a size, it is once, few, many or the class of an expanded clone; other rows omit it.

j_call: TRBJ2-7; v_call: TRBV7-9; clone_size: -; d_call: TRBD1; cdr3_aa: CASTTTGVNYEQYF; cdr3_nt: TGTGCCAGCACCACGACAGGGGTGAATTACGAGCAGTACTTC
j_call: TRBJ2-2; v_call: TRBV2; clone_size: -; d_call: TRBD1; cdr3_aa: CASRTYRGGGELFF; cdr3_nt: TGTGCCAGCAGAACTTACAGGGGTGGCGGGGAGCTGTTTTTT
j_call: TRBJ1-2; v_call: TRBV28; clone_size: -; d_call: -; cdr3_aa: CASTPGGANYGYTF; cdr3_nt: TGTGCCAGCACCCCGGGAGGAGCTAACTATGGCTACACCTTC
j_call: TRBJ1-2; v_call: TRBV27; clone_size: -; d_call: -; cdr3_aa: CASSPSSPSLSTGYGYTF; cdr3_nt: TGTGCCAGCAGTCCTTCATCGCCCTCTCTCTCGACAGGATATGGCTACACCTTC
j_call: TRBJ2-1; v_call: TRBV28; clone_size: -; d_call: TRBD2; cdr3_aa: CASSPQTSGSYNEQFF; cdr3_nt: TGTGCCAGCAGTCCGCAGACTAGCGGCTCCTACAATGAGCAGTTCTTC
j_call: TRBJ1-3; v_call: TRBV6-5; clone_size: -; d_call: -; cdr3_aa: CATDTPSGNTIYF; cdr3_nt: TGTGCCACCGACACCCCGTCTGGAAACACCATATATTTT
j_call: TRBJ1-1; v_call: TRBV30; clone_size: -; d_call: -; cdr3_aa: CAWSVRFGAFF; cdr3_nt: TGTGCCTGGAGTGTACGGTTTGGAGCTTTCTTT
j_call: TRBJ1-5; v_call: TRBV28; clone_size: -; d_call: -; cdr3_aa: CAGSGGDYSNQPQHF; cdr3_nt: TGTGCCGGCAGTGGGGGGGATTATAGCAATCAGCCCCAGCATTTT
j_call: TRBJ2-3; v_call: TRBV28; clone_size: once; d_call: TRBD1; cdr3_aa: CASSLRQGSTDTQYF; cdr3_nt: TGTGCCAGCAGTTTAAGACAGGGTAGCACAGATACGCAGTATTTT
j_call: TRBJ2-7; v_call: TRBV5-8; clone_size: -; d_call: -; cdr3_aa: CASSLGVLSSYEQYF; cdr3_nt: TGTGCCAGCAGCTTAGGGGTCCTGAGCTCCTACGAGCAGTACTTC
j_call: TRBJ2-7; v_call: TRBV5-1; clone_size: -; d_call: TRBD1; cdr3_aa: CASSDRDRVSRRSYEQYF; cdr3_nt: TGCGCCAGCAGCGACCGGGACAGGGTTTCGAGGCGCTCCTACGAGCAGTACTTC
j_call: TRBJ2-7; v_call: TRBV30; clone_size: once; d_call: TRBD1; cdr3_aa: CAWRTGPEQYF; cdr3_nt: TGTGCCTGGAGGACAGGGCCCGAGCAGTACTTC
j_call: TRBJ1-4; v_call: TRBV10-3; clone_size: -; d_call: -; cdr3_aa: CAARSGATNEKLFF; cdr3_nt: TGTGCCGCCCGATCAGGTGCAACTAATGAAAAACTGTTTTTT
j_call: TRBJ1-1; v_call: TRBV5-6; clone_size: -; d_call: TRBD1; cdr3_aa: CASSDGQGTEAFF; cdr3_nt: TGTGCCAGCAGCGACGGACAGGGCACTGAAGCTTTCTTT
j_call: TRBJ2-5; v_call: TRBV27; clone_size: once; d_call: -; cdr3_aa: CASSLHGGQETQYF; cdr3_nt: TGTGCCAGCAGTTTACACGGTGGCCAAGAGACCCAGTACTTC
j_call: TRBJ2-3; v_call: TRBV7-6; clone_size: -; d_call: TRBD2; cdr3_aa: CASTEVAGATDTQYF; cdr3_nt: TGTGCCAGCACCGAAGTAGCGGGGGCCACAGATACGCAGTATTTT
j_call: TRBJ2-5; v_call: TRBV30; clone_size: -; d_call: -; cdr3_aa: CAWSAKSPTTQYF; cdr3_nt: TGTGCCTGGAGTGCTAAGTCCCCAACGACCCAGTACTTC
j_call: TRBJ1-5; v_call: TRBV7-9; clone_size: -; d_call: TRBD1; cdr3_aa: CASSRWDSDQPQHF; cdr3_nt: TGTGCCAGCAGCCGATGGGACAGCGATCAGCCCCAGCATTTT
j_call: TRBJ1-1; v_call: TRBV7-6; clone_size: -; d_call: TRBD1; cdr3_aa: CASSLGQGALGTEAFF; cdr3_nt: TGTGCCAGCAGCTTAGGACAGGGGGCGCTGGGCACTGAAGCTTTCTTT
j_call: TRBJ1-5; v_call: TRBV27; clone_size: -; d_call: -; cdr3_aa: CASSLSQAGGQPQHF; cdr3_nt: TGTGCCAGCAGTTTAAGCCAGGCCGGGGGGCAGCCCCAGCATTTT
j_call: TRBJ1-2; v_call: TRBV5-1; clone_size: -; d_call: -; cdr3_aa: CASSPPEPRLTF; cdr3_nt: TGCGCCAGCAGCCCTCCCGAACCTAGGTTGACCTTC
j_call: TRBJ1-2; v_call: TRBV4-3; clone_size: -; d_call: TRBD1; cdr3_aa: CASSPGQGAFGYTF; cdr3_nt: TGCGCCAGCAGCCCCGGACAGGGGGCGTTTGGCTACACCTTC
j_call: TRBJ1-1; v_call: TRBV27; clone_size: -; d_call: -; cdr3_aa: CASRRVGNTEAFF; cdr3_nt: TGTGCCAGCCGGAGGGTTGGGAACACTGAAGCTTTCTTT